One and the same sample provided the 8 T cell receptor beta chains below, sequenced in a study of blood T cells in healthy people across ages. With a J-beta primer mix and a sample-barcoded 5' primer, a second PCR ran about 7 to 12 cycles. MiXCR was run by TCRdb on the 5' RACE reads, yielding one entry per CDR3 protein. The data contain roughly 1,700,000 distinct CDR3 sequences, 28% of them singletons. Material: blood. The receptors shown here come from a woman aged 30 to 39 in good health.

The chain has TRBV20-1 and TRBJ2-3, with D perhaps TRBD2 (5 bases). CDR3 length: 13 amino acids. V was trimmed by 6 bases and J by 4 bases, leaving 14 bases between them. Germline lookup yields CDR1 DFQATT and CDR2 SNEGSKA (reference sequence). CDR3 nucleotides: TGCAGTGCCAAGGGAGTACGGGCAGATACGCAGTATTTT. This translates into CSAKGVRADTQYF.

V gene TRBV3-1 combines with J gene TRBJ2-1; D uncertain. There are 14 residues in the CDR3. Germline values: CDR1 LGHDT, CDR2 YNNKEL (reference sequence). Trimming shortened V by 1 base and J by 8 bases, and 12 bases separated the two germline ends. The CDR3 loop reads CASSQGRSRYEQFF. The DNA of the CDR3 is TGTGCCAGCAGCCAAGGAAGGAGCAGATATGAGCAGTTCTTC.

This clonotype was observed many times. The gene calls are TRBV5-6 and TRBJ2-7; D might be TRBD1 (6 bases). The CDR3 has 14 amino acids. Per the germline V gene, CDR1 is SGHDT and CDR2 is YYEEEE. V was trimmed by 6 bases and J by 4 bases, leaving 17 bases between them. In nucleotides, the CDR3 is TGTGCCAGCACGCTCAGAGACAGGTCATACGAGCAGTACTTC. It yields the protein CASTLRDRSYEQYF.

This clonotype was seen many times. One end of the junction does not line up with germline, which may come from a read error. This chain uses TRBV12-3 or TRBV12-4 with TRBJ2-5; D assignment may be TRBD1 or TRBD2 (5 bases each). This CDR3 region has 14 residues. CDR3 in DNA: TGCGCCAGCAGCCTGAGGGGCCAGGGTGAGACCCAGTACTTC. Protein: CASSLRGQGETQYF.

To note about this clonotype: A read error is possible here, since a much larger clone lies one base away. The chain links TRBV7-2 to TRBJ2-5; TRBD2 aligns across 8 bases. The V and J ends lost 7 bases and 11 bases, in that order; junction bases with no gene match: 15. There are 14 residues in the CDR3. CDR1 and CDR2 from the germline V gene are SGHTA and FQGNSA. The CDR3 DNA reads TGTGCCAGCACGACCAGCGGGGGCAACAATGAGCAGTACTTC. Translating it yields CASTTSGGNNEQYF.

This clonotype came up many times. This chain connects TRBV6-5 to TRBJ2-7; no clear D. CDR3 length: 14 amino acids. V dropped 2 bases and J dropped 2 bases, with 10 bases sitting between them. CDR1 is MNHEY, CDR2 SVGAGI, per germline. The CDR3 region has the DNA TGTGCCAGCAGTTACAAGACTGGACCCTACGAGCAGTACTTC. Protein product: CASSYKTGPYEQYF.

There are a few counts of this clonotype. The chain recombines TRBV7-2 with TRBJ2-5; D remains unclear. V was clipped by 5 bases and J by 9 bases, with 16 bases between them. There are 13 residues in the CDR3. CDR1 and CDR2 from the germline V gene are SGHTA and FQGNSA. The CDR3: CASSPTDPSAQYF. The CDR3 region has the DNA TGTGCCAGCAGCCCCACTGACCCCTCGGCCCAGTACTTC. The complete variable domain, with remaining parts taken from reference TRBV7-2 and TRBJ2-5, reads GAGVSQSPSNKVTEKGKDVELRCDPISGHTALYWYRQSLGQGLEFLIYFQGNSAPDKSGLPSDRFSAERTGGSVSTLTIQRTQQEDSAVYLCASSPTDPSAQYFGPGTRLLVL.

The genes are TRBV5-1 and TRBJ2-7; no reliable D call. The germline V and J ends were trimmed by 3 bases and 4 bases, with 17 bases remaining between them. The V gene's germline CDR1 is SGHRS and CDR2 YFSETQ. This CDR3 is built from 15 residues. The CDR3 DNA follows: TGCGCCAGCAGCTCCCCCGGCGTGGACGGTTACGAGCAGTACTTC. Translation: CASSSPGVDGYEQYF.